These 25 T cell receptor beta chains originate from one sample sequenced in a study of cytomegalovirus exposure and HLA in healthy donors. Vbeta (60) and Jbeta (13) primers were used in the PCR. Libraries were prepared by immunoSEQ multiplex PCR; TCRdb keeps only in-frame clonotypes and omits some of them. This table holds approximately 140,000 clones, about 74% found once. Sequencing was performed on PBMCs. These receptors were taken from a woman aged 55-70 years in good health and CMV-seronegative.

The CDR3 is CASSSRQGTEAFF. The DNA of the CDR3 is TGTGCCAGCTCAAGTCGGCAGGGCACTGAAGCTTTCTTT. The chain combines TRBV18 with TRBJ1-1; maybe TRBD1 (5 bases). The V gene's germline CDR1 is KGHSH and CDR2 LQKENI. The V gene lost 5 bases and the J gene lost 4 bases, with 11 bases spanning the gap. This CDR3 spans 13 amino acids.

This chain connects TRBV28 to TRBJ2-3; D possibly corresponds to TRBD1 (6 bases). With 8 bases removed from V and 0 bases from J, the gap between germline ends came to 27 bases. Germline lookup yields CDR1 MDHEN and CDR2 SYDVKM. The CDR3 has 19 amino acids. The DNA of the CDR3 is TGTGCCAGCGATCCGGATTTGACAGGTGCAGACCCTAGCACAGATACGCAGTATTTT. Protein sequence: CASDPDLTGADPSTDTQYF.

The gene calls are TRBV6-5 and TRBJ2-2; D remains unclear. CDR3 length: 15 amino acids. Trimming cost V 1 base and J 4 bases, with 10 bases left between them. CDR1 is MNHEY, CDR2 SVGAGI, per germline. The CDR3 sequence: CASSYLYRSTGELFF. The DNA for the CDR3 is TGTGCCAGCAGTTACTTATACAGAAGCACCGGGGAGCTGTTTTTT.

V gene TRBV7-6 combines with J gene TRBJ1-3, with a possible D match to TRBD1 (6 bases). The germline V gene has CDR1 SGHVS and CDR2 FNYEAQ. V was shortened by 5 bases and J by 0 bases, with 17 bases between the two germline ends. The CDR3 spans 17 residues. The CDR3 protein is CASSPGGPIVSGNTIYF. Written as DNA, the CDR3 is TGTGCCAGCAGCCCGGGGGGGCCGATTGTCTCTGGAAACACCATATATTTT. The complete variable domain, with remaining parts taken from reference TRBV7-6 and TRBJ1-3, reads GAGVSQSPRYKVTKRGQDVALRCDPISGHVSLYWYRQALGQGPEFLTYFNYEAQQDKSGLPNDRFSAERPEGSISTLTIQRTEQRDSAMYRCASSPGGPIVSGNTIYFGEGSWLTVV.

The J gene is TRBJ2-5, the V gene TRBV10-1, with 11 bases that match TRBD2. The CDR3 totals 15 residues. Germline V gives CDR1 WNHNN, CDR2 SYGVQD (reference sequence). The trim removed 3 bases at V and 11 bases at J, leaving 11 bases unmatched. The DNA of the CDR3 is TGCGCCAGCAGTGAAACTAGCGGGAGCACGTGGGAGCAGTACTTC. Translated, it gives CASSETSGSTWEQYF.

V gene TRBV6-1 combines with J gene TRBJ1-6; 7 nucleotides line up with TRBD1. This CDR3 is built from 15 residues. Germline V CDR1 and CDR2: MNHNS, SASEGT. J lost 10 bases, V lost 3 bases, and 9 bases had no gene match. The CDR3 nucleotides are TGTGCCAGCAGTGACTCGTCAAGGGGGCGGTCACCCCTCCACTTT. This sequence encodes CASSDSSRGRSPLHF.

The chain couples TRBV6-5 to TRBJ2-5, with 10 bases matching TRBD1. Germline lookup yields CDR1 MNHEY and CDR2 SVGAGI. The length of the CDR3 is 15 residues. Trimming at V came to 6 bases and at J to 3 bases, leaving 7 bases not matched to a gene. As DNA, the CDR3 is TGTGCCAGCAGGGCAACCGGGACAGGGGAAGAGACCCAGTACTTC. Amino acid sequence: CASRATGTGEETQYF.

The V gene is TRBV9, the J gene TRBJ2-5; 10 bases fit TRBD2. Trimming cost V 3 bases and J 4 bases; bases outside gene matches: 3. The CDR3 spans 14 residues. Germline-derived CDR1 and CDR2 are SGDLS and YYNGEE. The CDR3 nucleotides are TGTGCCAGCAGCGCCGGGACTAGCGCAGAGACCCAGTACTTC. It specifies CASSAGTSAETQYF.

The J gene is TRBJ1-2, the V gene TRBV30; D might be TRBD1 (6 bases). The CDR3 runs 13 residues. Trimming shortened V by 3 bases and J by 5 bases, and 13 bases separated the two germline ends. Germline V gives CDR1 GTSNPN, CDR2 SVGIG (reference sequence). CDR3 nucleotide sequence: TGTGCCTGGAGCGCCCAGGGGCCTTATGGCTACACCTTC. It yields the protein CAWSAQGPYGYTF.

The rearrangement joins TRBV28 to TRBJ2-3, with 10 bases aligning to TRBD2. Trimming took 6 bases from V and 1 from J; bases not matched to a gene: 13. The CDR3 consists of 18 residues. CDR1 is MDHEN, CDR2 SYDVKM, per germline. CDR3 in DNA: TGTGCCAGCAGCTACTTTATCTCCCTAGCGGGAGGCACAGATACGCAGTATTTT. Amino acid sequence: CASSYFISLAGGTDTQYF.

In this sample, this clone turned up a few times. The rearrangement links TRBV6-1 to TRBJ2-7; a possible D gene is TRBD2 (6 bases). Germline V lookup: CDR1 MNHNS, CDR2 SASEGT. Deletions cut 6 bases from V and 0 bases from J, with 12 bases between. The CDR3 spans 14 residues. CDR3 in DNA: TGTGCCAGCAGCCGGGACTTCTCCTCCTACGAGCAGTACTTC. Translated: CASSRDFSSYEQYF.

This chain links TRBV28 with TRBJ2-2, with TRBD2 identical over 7 bases. V was clipped by 5 bases and J by 3 bases; unmatched bases: 12. CDR3 length: 17 amino acids. Looked up from germline, CDR1 is MDHEN and CDR2 is SYDVKM. CDR3 in DNA: TGTGCCAGCAGTACAACCCCGCTGGCGGGGGACACCGGGGAGCTGTTTTTT. Translation gives CASSTTPLAGDTGELFF.

This clone was observed once. V is TRBV5-4 and J is TRBJ2-7; 9 nucleotides align to TRBD2. With V trimmed by 4 bases and J by 6 bases, 8 bases remained unmatched. The CDR3 is 14 residues long. In germline, CDR1 is SGHNT, CDR2 YYREEE (reference sequence). The CDR3 here is CASSLAGLLGEQYF. The CDR3 nucleotides read TGTGCCAGCAGCCTAGCGGGGCTGCTTGGCGAGCAGTACTTC.

This clone was counted many times. This sample also contains other DNA sequences that code for the same CDR3. V is TRBV5-1 and J is TRBJ1-2; 7 positions agree with TRBD1. The length of the CDR3 is 14 residues. In germline, CDR1 is SGHRS, CDR2 YFSETQ. The junction had 1 base not matched to a gene; V was cut back by 0 bases and J by 2 bases. CDR3 DNA sequence: TGCGCCAGCAGCTTGGGACAGGGCAACTATGGCTACACCTTC. Its translation is CASSLGQGNYGYTF.

Turning to this clone: The conserved phenylalanine or tryptophan is not found at the CDR3 terminus, so this likely reflects a read error. The limits of the CDR3 on the DNA are not certain, so only TCRdb's listed CDR3 is given. The chain links TRBV7-3 to TRBJ2-7; whether TRBD1, the table's D call, matches the DNA was not checked. CDR1 and CDR2 (germline): SGHTA, FQGTGA. The CDR3 comprises 12 residues, both ends counted. CDR3 protein: CASSLNVAGRLL.

The chain has TRBV5-1 and TRBJ2-1; TRBD2 might be the D (6 bases). V was cut by 1 base and J by 7 bases, with 18 bases left in between. Germline CDR1 and CDR2: SGHRS and YFSETQ. The CDR3 extends over 16 amino acids. CDR3 nucleotides: TGCGCCAGCAGCTTGTCAGGGACTTTGGGGGTAAATGAGCAGTTCTTC. This encodes CASSLSGTLGVNEQFF.

V is TRBV28 and J is TRBJ2-7; 7 nucleotides agree with TRBD1. This CDR3 is built from 14 residues. J gave up 3 bases and V 8 bases, and 10 bases lay outside the gene matches. Looked up from germline, CDR1 is MDHEN and CDR2 is SYDVKM. As DNA, the CDR3 is TGTGCCAGCCAGATCGGGACAGAGGACTACGAGCAGTACTTC. It specifies CASQIGTEDYEQYF.

V usage is TRBV4-1 and J usage is TRBJ1-4; TRBD1 is a possible D gene (5 bases). The germline CDR1 and CDR2 sequences are MGHRA and YSYEKL. CDR3 size: 14 residues. Trimming took off 0 bases at V and 10 bases at J, with 12 bases between the two ends. The CDR3 protein is CASSQDTVRGKLFF. In nucleotides, the CDR3 is TGCGCCAGCAGCCAAGATACCGTAAGGGGAAAACTGTTTTTT.

This clone was counted once. This chain joins TRBV5-5 and TRBJ1-1; 7 bases map to TRBD1. This CDR3 comprises 14 residues. CDR1 is SGHKS and CDR2 is YYEKEE in the germline V gene (reference sequence). V was pared by 4 bases and J by 5 bases, with 8 bases of the junction left unmatched. The CDR3 region is CASSPPQGRTEAFF. CDR3 nucleotides: TGTGCCAGCAGCCCACCACAGGGGAGAACTGAAGCTTTCTTT.

The table lists this clone with a few counts. The chain carries TRBV2 and TRBJ1-1, with no clear D. The ends were cut back, 8 bases at V and 8 bases at J, with 12 bases in the middle. Germline V lookup: CDR1 SNHLY, CDR2 FYNNEI. This CDR3 spans 11 amino acids. CDR3 residues: CASERRTEAFF. The CDR3 DNA sequence: TGTGCCAGCGAGAGGAGGACCGAAGCTTTCTTT.

The chain carries TRBV2 and TRBJ2-5; 8 bases align to TRBD1. The CDR3 runs to 16 residues. Germline V lookup: CDR1 SNHLY, CDR2 FYNNEI. Unmatched junction bases numbered 7, after V lost 1 base and J lost 3 bases. The CDR3 nucleotides are TGTGCCAGCAGTGAAGGAAACAACAGGGGGAAAGAGACCCAGTACTTC. Its protein is CASSEGNNRGKETQYF. Full variable domain (missing parts from reference TRBV2 and TRBJ2-5): EPEVTQTPSHQVTQMGQEVILRCVPISNHLYFYWYRQILGQKVEFLVSFYNNEISEKSEIFDDQFSVERPDGSNFTLKIRSTKLEDSAMYFCASSEGNNRGKETQYFGPGTRLLVL.

The table lists this clone with a count of one. J is TRBJ2-3 and V is TRBV2, with 7 bases lining up with TRBD1. This CDR3 contains 16 residues. Germline assignment: CDR1 SNHLY and CDR2 FYNNEI. V dropped 8 bases and J dropped 3; count of bases not matched to a gene: 14. CDR3 coding DNA: TGTGCCAGCGGTGGACAGGCTCCCATGGGGACAGATACGCAGTATTTT. This codes for CASGGQAPMGTDTQYF.

This clone was counted a few times. The chain combines TRBV5-1 with TRBJ1-1, with 12 bases matching TRBD1. The CDR3 contains 16 residues. Germline CDR1 SGHRS, CDR2 YFSETQ. The ends lost 3 bases at V and 4 bases at J; junction bases unmatched: 7. CDR3 region: CASSSGTGGSATEAFF. CDR3 DNA: TGCGCCAGCAGCTCGGGGACAGGGGGCTCTGCCACTGAAGCTTTCTTT.

V usage is TRBV6-5 and J usage is TRBJ1-1, with D possibly being TRBD1 (5 bases). The CDR3 is made up of 14 amino acids. Germline V gives CDR1 MNHEY, CDR2 SVGAGI. Trimming left V 8 bases short and J 3 bases short, with 16 bases between. The CDR3 here is CASLRGEGYTEAFF. In nucleotides, the CDR3 is TGTGCCAGCCTCCGGGGGGAGGGGTACACTGAAGCTTTCTTT.

J is TRBJ2-3 and V is TRBV9; 11 bases fit TRBD2. The CDR3 loop spans 15 amino acids. Trimming cost V 3 bases and J 3 bases; bases outside gene matches: 3. CDR1 is SGDLS, CDR2 YYNGEE, per germline. The CDR3 is CASSALAGVTDTQYF. CDR3 DNA sequence: TGTGCCAGCAGCGCACTAGCGGGAGTGACAGATACGCAGTATTTT.